This T cell receptor (beta chain) was obtained from a study of cytomegalovirus exposure and HLA in healthy donors. On the study more broadly: From donors who were HLA-typed, an early data release held around 80 million unique TCRs.

Both 60 Vbeta primers and 13 Jbeta primers went into the PCR. TCRdb's table, derived via immunoSEQ multiplex PCR, lists solely in-frame clones and lacks some. The sample has tens of thousands of clones; around 73% are singletons. This TCR came from a man aged 50 to 60 in good health and CMV-seronegative. The sample consisted of PBMCs.

CDR3 in amino acids: CATSRDGAGSYEQYF. The DNA of the CDR3 is TGTGCCACCAGCAGAGATGGGGCCGGATCCTACGAGCAGTACTTC. The genes are TRBV15 and TRBJ2-5, with a tentative D call TRBD1 (5 bases). The J call may be faulty, since TRBJ2-7 better matches the DNA end. The CDR3 length is 15 residues. Germline values: CDR1 LNHNV, CDR2 YYDKDF (reference sequence).